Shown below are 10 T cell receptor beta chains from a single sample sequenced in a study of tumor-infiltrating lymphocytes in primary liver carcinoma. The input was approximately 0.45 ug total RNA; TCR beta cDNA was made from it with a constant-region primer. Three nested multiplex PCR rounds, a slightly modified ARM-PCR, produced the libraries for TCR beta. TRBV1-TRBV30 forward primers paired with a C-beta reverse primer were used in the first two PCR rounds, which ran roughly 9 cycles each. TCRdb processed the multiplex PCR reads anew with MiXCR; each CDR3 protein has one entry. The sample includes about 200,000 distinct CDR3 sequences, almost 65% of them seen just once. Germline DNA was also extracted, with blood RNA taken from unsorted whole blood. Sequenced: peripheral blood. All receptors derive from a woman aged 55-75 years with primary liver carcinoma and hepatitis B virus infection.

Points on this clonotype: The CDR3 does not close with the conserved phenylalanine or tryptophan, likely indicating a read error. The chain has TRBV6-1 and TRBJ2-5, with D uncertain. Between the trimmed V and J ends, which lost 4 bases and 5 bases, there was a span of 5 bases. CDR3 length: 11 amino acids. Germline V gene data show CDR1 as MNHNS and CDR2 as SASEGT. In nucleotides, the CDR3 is TGTGCCAGCAGTGTTCTGGAGACCCAGTACTAC. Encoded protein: CASSVLETQYY.

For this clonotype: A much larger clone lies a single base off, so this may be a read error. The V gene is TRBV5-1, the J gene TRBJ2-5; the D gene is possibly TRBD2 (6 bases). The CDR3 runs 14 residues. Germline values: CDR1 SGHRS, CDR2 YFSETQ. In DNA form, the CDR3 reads TGCACCAGCAGCTTGGAGGGGCCCCAAGAGACCCAGTACTTC. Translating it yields CTSSLEGPQETQYF.

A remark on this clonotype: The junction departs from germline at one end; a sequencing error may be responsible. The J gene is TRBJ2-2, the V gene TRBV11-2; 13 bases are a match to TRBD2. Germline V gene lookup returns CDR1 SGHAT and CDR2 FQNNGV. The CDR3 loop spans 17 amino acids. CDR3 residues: CASSSGLAGVHTGGLFF. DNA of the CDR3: TGTGCCAGCAGCTCCGGACTAGCGGGAGTCCACACCGGGGGGCTGTTTTTT.

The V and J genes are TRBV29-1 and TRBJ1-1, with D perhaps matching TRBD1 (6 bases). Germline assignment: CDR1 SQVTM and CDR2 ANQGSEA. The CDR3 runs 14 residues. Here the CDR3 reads CSVRDMVADTEAFF. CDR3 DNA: TGCAGTGTCCGGGACATGGTAGCGGACACTGAAGCTTTCTTT.

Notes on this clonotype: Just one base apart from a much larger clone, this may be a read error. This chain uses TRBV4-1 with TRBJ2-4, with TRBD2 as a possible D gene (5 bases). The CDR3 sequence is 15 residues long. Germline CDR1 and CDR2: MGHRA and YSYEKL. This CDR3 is CASSQGEQESNTQYF. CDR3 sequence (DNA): TGCGCCAGCAGCCAAGGGGAGCAGGAATCGAACACTCAGTACTTC.

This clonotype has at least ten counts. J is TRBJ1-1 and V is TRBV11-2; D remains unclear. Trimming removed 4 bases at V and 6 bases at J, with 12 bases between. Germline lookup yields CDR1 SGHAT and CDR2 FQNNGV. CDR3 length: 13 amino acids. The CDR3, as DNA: TGTGCCAGCAGCTCCCGACTGGATTCTGAAGCTTTCTTT. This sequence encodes CASSSRLDSEAFF.

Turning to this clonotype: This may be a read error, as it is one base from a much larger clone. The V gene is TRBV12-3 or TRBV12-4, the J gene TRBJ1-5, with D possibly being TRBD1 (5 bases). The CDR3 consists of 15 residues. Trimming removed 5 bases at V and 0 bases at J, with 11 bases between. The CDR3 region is CASSPEGISNQPQHF. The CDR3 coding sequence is TGTGCCAGCAGTCCCGAGGGGATTAGCAATCAGCCCCAGCATTTT.

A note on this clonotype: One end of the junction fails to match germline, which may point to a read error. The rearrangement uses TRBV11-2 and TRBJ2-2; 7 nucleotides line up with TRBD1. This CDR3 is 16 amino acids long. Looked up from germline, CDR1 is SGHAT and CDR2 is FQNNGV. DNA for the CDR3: TGTGTCAGCAGCACCCGGGACAGAGTGAACACCGGGGAGTTGTTTTTT. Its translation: CVSSTRDRVNTGELFF.

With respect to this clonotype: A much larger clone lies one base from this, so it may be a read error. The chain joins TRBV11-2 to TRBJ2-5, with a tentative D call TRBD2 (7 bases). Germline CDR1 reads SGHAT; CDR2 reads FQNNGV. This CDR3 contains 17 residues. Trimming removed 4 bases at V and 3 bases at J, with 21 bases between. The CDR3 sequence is CASSSRGAGAGKETQYF. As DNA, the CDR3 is TGTGCCAGCAGCTCTAGGGGGGCGGGGGCCGGGAAAGAGACCCAGTACTTC.

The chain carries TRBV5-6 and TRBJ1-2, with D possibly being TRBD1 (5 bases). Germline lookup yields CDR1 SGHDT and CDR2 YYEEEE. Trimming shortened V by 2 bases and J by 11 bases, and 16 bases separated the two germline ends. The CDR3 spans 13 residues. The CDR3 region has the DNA TGTGCCAGCAGCTTCTACGGGGGTCCTGGTTACACCTTC. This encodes CASSFYGGPGYTF.